The 28 T cell receptor beta chains below were found in one sample sequenced in a study of blood T cells in healthy people across ages. Sample-barcoded 5' priming and a J-beta primer mix drove a second PCR of about 6 to 12 cycles. TCRdb processed the 5' RACE reads anew with MiXCR; each CDR3 protein has one entry. This sample carries fewer than 900,000 distinct CDR3 sequences, under 40% of them seen once, and the ten largest clones take 13%. Sequenced input: blood. These TCRs come from a man younger than 30 in good health.

The V call is TRBV5-4, the J call TRBJ1-6; 12 nucleotides align to TRBD1. The CDR3 length is 15 residues. J was trimmed by 10 bases and V by 4 bases; bases with no gene match: 6. Germline values: CDR1 SGHNT, CDR2 YYREEE (reference sequence). The CDR3 DNA sequence: TGTGCCAGCAGCACGGGACAGGGGGCGGAATCACCCCTCCACTTT. Protein: CASSTGQGAESPLHF.

This clonotype was observed many times. This chain joins TRBV20-1 and TRBJ2-5, with a possible D match to TRBD1 (6 bases). Germline V gene data show CDR1 as DFQATT and CDR2 as SNEGSKA (reference sequence). CDR3 length equals 13 residues. CDR3 protein: CSTSKQGGETQYF. CDR3 nucleotide sequence: TGCAGCACCTCTAAACAGGGTGGGGAGACCCAGTACTTC.

This clonotype was counted only a few times. This sequence joins TRBV29-1 and TRBJ2-5; D call uncertain. Germline V gene data show CDR1 as SQVTM and CDR2 as ANQGSEA. The CDR3 is made up of 14 amino acids. Trimming left V 0 bases short and J 11 bases short, with 19 bases between. CDR3 bases: TGCAGCGTTGAAGATTCCCCCGTGGGCGATGAGCAGTACTTC. Translating it yields CSVEDSPVGDEQYF.

A few counts support this clonotype. The gene calls are TRBV10-3 and TRBJ2-1; tentative D call: TRBD2 (6 bases). The CDR3 consists of 14 residues. Germline loops: CDR1 ENHRY, CDR2 SYGVKD. The V gene lost 2 bases and the J gene lost 2 bases, with 7 bases spanning the gap. The CDR3 DNA follows: TGTGCCATCAGTGAGGGCGGGACCTACAATGAGCAGTTCTTC. Its translation: CAISEGGTYNEQFF.

On this clonotype: This may arise from a read error, as a much more abundant clone is one base away. The chain employs TRBV20-1 and TRBJ2-5, with 8 bases matching TRBD1. TRBJ2-7 matches the DNA end more closely, so the J call is doubtful. From germline, CDR1 is DFQATT and CDR2 SNEGSKA (reference sequence). The CDR3 contains 15 residues. The DNA for the CDR3 is TGCAGTGCTAGAGATAGAGGACAGGGAACCGACGAGCAGTACTTC. Encoded protein: CSARDRGQGTDEQYF.

This clonotype turned up a few times. This chain uses TRBV15 with TRBJ2-5; unclear D gene. The CDR3 covers 15 residues. Looked up from germline, CDR1 is LNHNV and CDR2 is YYDKDF (reference sequence). Trimming pared 0 bases from V and 2 bases from J, leaving 10 bases between. The DNA of the CDR3 is TGTGCCACCAGCAGAGATCCCGGCGGACAAGAGACCCAGTACTTC. This gives the protein CATSRDPGGQETQYF.

The V and J genes are TRBV7-9 and TRBJ2-5; a possible D gene is TRBD2 (5 bases). The CDR3 contains 16 residues. The germline V gene has CDR1 SEHNR and CDR2 FQNEAQ (reference sequence). V was pared by 5 bases and J by 11 bases, with 27 bases between. The DNA for the CDR3 is TGTGCCAGCAGCCCACCGTCTCAGGACTCCCGATATGAGCAGTACTTC. Protein product: CASSPPSQDSRYEQYF. Together with reference TRBV7-9 and TRBJ2-5, the CDR3 gives the full variable domain: DTGVSQNPRHKITKRGQNVTFRCDPISEHNRLYWYRQTLGQGPEFLTYFQNEAQLEKSRLLSDRFSAERPKGSFSTLEIQRTEQGDSAMYLCASSPPSQDSRYEQYFGPGTRLLVL.

The V and J genes are TRBV20-1 and TRBJ1-4; tentatively, D is TRBD1 (6 bases). This CDR3 is built from 15 residues. Germline V lookup: CDR1 DFQATT, CDR2 SNEGSKA (reference sequence). V was clipped by 0 bases and J by 5 bases, with 13 bases between them. This chain's CDR3 is CSARDPGQGNEKLFF. In nucleotides, the CDR3 is TGCAGTGCTAGAGATCCAGGGCAGGGGAATGAAAAACTGTTTTTT.

This clonotype was counted between two and nine times. In nucleotides, the CDR3 is TGCAGTGCTAGCAGGGGCAATGAGCAGTTCTTC. Translation gives CSASRGNEQFF. The rearrangement links TRBV20-1 to TRBJ2-1; weak D call: TRBD1 (6 bases). Germline-derived CDR1 and CDR2 are DFQATT and SNEGSKA (reference sequence). The V end lost 3 bases, the J end lost 6 bases, and 6 bases lay between the germline ends. The length of the CDR3 is 11 residues.

This clonotype has a single count. This may be a read error, as it is one base from a much larger clone. The chain has TRBV9 and TRBJ1-6, with 9 bases that match TRBD1. Germline CDR1 SGDLS, CDR2 YYNGEE. The CDR3 totals 15 residues. Losses at the gene ends were 2 bases for V and 5 bases for J; bases not matched to a gene: 2. The chain's CDR3 is CASSVGQGHNSPLHF. As DNA, the CDR3 is TGTGCCAGCAGCGTGGGACAGGGCCATAATTCACCCCTCCACTTT.

This clonotype has only a few counts. The chain employs TRBV10-3 and TRBJ2-7, with D perhaps TRBD1 (6 bases). This CDR3 spans 14 amino acids. Germline V gene data show CDR1 as ENHRY and CDR2 as SYGVKD. Trimming pared 6 bases from V and 5 bases from J, leaving 17 bases between. CDR3 bases: TGTGCCATCAGCGGACAGTCCTTTTTCAACGAGCAGTACTTC. Translation: CAISGQSFFNEQYF.

V and J are TRBV20-1 and TRBJ2-1; 7 nucleotides line up with TRBD2. The CDR3 contains 14 residues. CDR1 and CDR2 (germline): DFQATT, SNEGSKA (reference sequence). V shed 6 bases, J shed 3 bases, and the junction held 8 bases outside the gene matches. CDR3 region: CSARSGVSYNEQFF. The CDR3 region has the DNA TGCAGTGCGAGGAGCGGGGTTAGCTACAATGAGCAGTTCTTC.

This clonotype was recorded many times. The genes are TRBV5-8 and TRBJ2-4, with 8 bases fitting TRBD1. With 2 bases clipped from V and 2 bases from J, the junction kept 3 bases outside the gene matches. Germline V gene data show CDR1 as SGHTS and CDR2 as YDEGEE. This CDR3 has 15 amino acids. The CDR3 DNA reads as TGTGCCAGCAGCTTCAGACAGGGGTCCAAAAACATTCAGTACTTC. Protein sequence: CASSFRQGSKNIQYF.

This clonotype was counted only a few times. The chain recombines TRBV5-6 with TRBJ2-7, with D tentatively TRBD1 (5 bases). The CDR3 extends over 14 amino acids. Per the germline V gene, CDR1 is SGHDT and CDR2 is YYEEEE. Deletions cut 2 bases from V and 3 bases from J, with 12 bases between. The CDR3 bases are TGTGCCAGCAGCTTATCGCAGGGCGGCTACGAGCAGTACTTC. It yields the protein CASSLSQGGYEQYF.

This clonotype was counted between two and nine times. The chain links TRBV6-5 to TRBJ1-6; 8 nucleotides line up with TRBD1. The V segment lost 6 bases and the J segment 14 bases; nucleotides outside the gene matches: 9. CDR1 MNHEY and CDR2 SVGAGI come from the germline V gene. The CDR3 contains 13 residues. In nucleotides, the CDR3 is TGTGCCAGCAGGAAGAGACAGGGGAGGACCCTCCACTTT. The encoded protein is CASRKRQGRTLHF.

This clonotype was found a few times. J is TRBJ2-3 and V is TRBV7-9, with D hard to call. This CDR3 region has 15 residues. V was shortened by 1 base and J by 2 bases, with 10 bases between the two germline ends. From germline, CDR1 is SEHNR and CDR2 FQNEAQ (reference sequence). The CDR3: CASSLGNRATDTQYF. The CDR3 DNA follows: TGTGCCAGCAGCTTAGGTAACCGGGCCACAGATACGCAGTATTTT.

In its sample, this clonotype was seen many times. The rearrangement uses TRBV7-2 and TRBJ1-2; 7 nucleotides line up with TRBD1. Germline CDR1 reads SGHTA; CDR2 reads FQGNSA. The CDR3 consists of 16 residues. J lost 7 bases, V lost 5 bases, and 16 bases had no gene match. The CDR3 coding sequence is TGTGCCAGCAGCCGAGTTATTCCAGACAGGGATACTGGCTACACCTTC. Translated, it gives CASSRVIPDRDTGYTF.

The chain employs TRBV6-2 or TRBV6-3 and TRBJ2-7; the match to TRBD2 covers 13 bases. J lost 7 bases, V lost 6 bases, and 15 bases had no gene match. The germline gives CDR1 MNHEY, CDR2 SVGEGT. The CDR3 spans 17 residues. CDR3 sequence: CASRDLQELAGGNEQYF. The CDR3 DNA follows: TGTGCCAGCAGGGACCTTCAAGAACTAGCGGGGGGGAATGAGCAGTACTTC.

The table lists this clonotype with many counts. The V gene is TRBV7-2, the J gene TRBJ2-1; possible D gene TRBD2, 5 bases. Germline V lookup: CDR1 SGHTA, CDR2 FQGNSA. The V and J ends lost 1 base and 1 base respectively, with 5 bases between them. The CDR3 length is 14 residues. Written as DNA, the CDR3 is TGTGCCAGCAGCTTAGGAGGGTCCTACAATGAGCAGTTCTTC. This gives the protein CASSLGGSYNEQFF.

The V gene is TRBV14, the J gene TRBJ2-7, with TRBD2 identical over 12 bases. CDR1 and CDR2 (germline): SGHDN, FVKESK. Germline trimming cut 1 base from V and 5 bases from J; bases unmatched to any gene: 3. The CDR3 runs to 15 residues. The CDR3 DNA sequence: TGTGCCAGCAGCCAAGGACTAGCGGGGGCTCACGAGCAGTACTTC. Amino acids: CASSQGLAGAHEQYF.

In this sample, this clonotype turned up a few times. The chain uses TRBV7-6 and TRBJ2-1; tentative D call: TRBD1 (6 bases). Near its end, the DNA agrees better with TRBJ2-7, so the J call may be wrong. The CDR3 is made up of 16 amino acids. The germline CDR1 and CDR2 sequences are SGHVS and FNYEAQ. The CDR3 region is CASSLKTGSSYNEQYF. The DNA of the CDR3 is TGTGCCAGCAGCTTAAAAACAGGGAGCTCCTACAATGAGCAGTACTTC.

The J gene is TRBJ2-3, the V gene TRBV9; TRBD1 or TRBD2 may be the D gene (5 bases each). Germline V gene data show CDR1 as SGDLS and CDR2 as YYNGEE. The CDR3 covers 13 residues. Trimming cost V 3 bases and J 2 bases, with 7 bases left between them. The CDR3 DNA reads TGTGCCAGCAGCGAGGGGACCACAGATACGCAGTATTTT. This sequence encodes CASSEGTTDTQYF.

This clonotype appeared many times. V gene TRBV28 combines with J gene TRBJ2-7, with TRBD1 identical over 8 bases. CDR3 length: 14 residues. Trimming removed 5 bases from V and 1 base from J; junction bases left unmatched: 4. CDR1 is MDHEN, CDR2 SYDVKM, per germline. For the CDR3, the DNA is TGTGCCAGCAGTCCAAGGACAGGGTCCTACGAGCAGTACTTC. Translation: CASSPRTGSYEQYF.

V and J are TRBV20-1 and TRBJ1-5, with TRBD1 identical over 9 bases. This CDR3 spans 14 amino acids. V shed 5 bases and J 4 bases; nucleotides not matched to a gene: 6. Germline V gene sequence: CDR1 DFQATT, CDR2 SNEGSKA (reference sequence). CDR3 sequence reads: CSALGGTGNQPQHF. CDR3 DNA sequence: TGCAGTGCTCTCGGTGGGACAGGGAATCAGCCCCAGCATTTT.

About this clonotype itself: The junction departs from the called germline gene at one end, perhaps through a read error. This chain uses TRBV9 with TRBJ2-3, with 8 bases that match TRBD2. This CDR3 has 15 residues. Germline CDR1 SGDLS, CDR2 YYNGEE. The CDR3 sequence is CASSVEAGVGDTHYF. The CDR3, as DNA: TGTGCCAGCAGCGTAGAAGCGGGGGTGGGAGATACGCATTATTTT. Using reference TRBV9 and TRBJ2-3 for the parts outside the CDR3, the full variable domain is DSGVTQTPKHLITATGQRVTLRCSPRSGDLSVYWYQQSLDQGLQFLIQYYNGEERAKGNILERFSAQQFPDLHSELNLSSLELGDSALYFCASSVEAGVGDTHYFGPGTRLTVL.

This clonotype came up a few times. The chain employs TRBV25-1 and TRBJ2-5; 10 bases line up with TRBD1. CDR1 and CDR2 (germline): MGHDK, SYGVNS. After removal of 1 base from V and 2 bases from J, the junction contained 13 bases not matched to a gene. This CDR3 is built from 19 residues. CDR3 region: CASSEWDRGGKGHQETQYF. Here the CDR3 DNA reads TGTGCCAGCAGTGAATGGGACAGGGGAGGAAAGGGGCATCAAGAGACCCAGTACTTC. The variable domain in full, completed from reference TRBV25-1 and TRBJ2-5, reads EADIYQTPRYLVIGTGKKITLECSQTMGHDKMYWYQQDPGMELHLIHYSYGVNSTEKGDLSSESTVSRIRTEHFPLTLESARPSHTSQYLCASSEWDRGGKGHQETQYFGPGTRLLVL.

The chain carries TRBV20-1 and TRBJ2-3, with D tentatively TRBD1 or TRBD2 (6 bases each). Trimming shortened V by 3 bases and J by 0 bases, and 13 bases separated the two germline ends. CDR1 and CDR2 (germline): DFQATT, SNEGSKA (reference sequence). The CDR3 is made up of 15 amino acids. The CDR3 is CSASKGGTSTDTQYF. The CDR3 DNA reads TGCAGTGCTAGTAAAGGGGGGACTAGCACAGATACGCAGTATTTT.

Worth noting for this clonotype: One junction end does not reproduce the germline sequence, and a read error may be involved. The V gene is TRBV7-8, the J gene TRBJ1-1; D remains unclear. From germline, CDR1 is SGHVS and CDR2 FQNEAQ. The CDR3 has 14 amino acids. CDR3 sequence reads: CASSVVAGTTEVFF. Here the CDR3 DNA reads TGTGCCAGCAGCGTAGTTGCCGGTACAACTGAAGTTTTCTTT.